This passage covers 26 T cell receptor beta chains from one sample sequenced in a study of T cells after yellow fever vaccination. TCRdb processed the 5' RACE reads anew with MiXCR; each CDR3 protein has one entry. This table holds 300,000 to 350,000 distinct CDR3 sequences, 3.5% to 5% found once. Sequencing was performed on PBMCs, taken 15 days after the yellow fever booster vaccination. The receptor source for this set is a man aged 18 to 30 who received the YFV17D yellow fever vaccine.

This clonotype has only a few counts. The chain is built from TRBV29-1 and TRBJ2-5, with 8 bases lining up with TRBD2. This CDR3 spans 13 amino acids. V was clipped by 4 bases and J by 5 bases; unmatched bases: 6. Germline V gene data show CDR1 as SQVTM and CDR2 as ANQGSEA. CDR3 sequence reads: CSVGPERGETQYF. The CDR3 DNA sequence: TGCAGCGTTGGGCCGGAGCGGGGGGAGACCCAGTACTTC.

This chain joins TRBV20-1 and TRBJ2-5; 12 bases align to TRBD2. V was clipped by 5 bases and J by 6 bases; unmatched bases: 10. This CDR3 region has 15 residues. Per germline, CDR1 DFQATT and CDR2 SNEGSKA (reference sequence). The CDR3 region is CSAGPLAGGPQTQYF. The CDR3 DNA sequence: TGCAGTGCTGGACCTCTAGCGGGGGGGCCTCAGACCCAGTACTTC.

This chain links TRBV12-3 or TRBV12-4 with TRBJ1-4; 9 bases match TRBD1. V gave up 7 bases and J gave up 4 bases; unmatched junction bases: 10. CDR3 length: 16 residues. The CDR3 DNA reads TGTGCCAGCACCCAAGGGGACAGGGTCCATAATGAAAAACTGTTTTTT. It yields the protein CASTQGDRVHNEKLFF.

This clonotype occurred many times. V is TRBV7-9 and J is TRBJ2-2; D is unresolved. V lost 1 base and J lost 6, with 15 bases in between. This CDR3 spans 16 amino acids. Germline lookup yields CDR1 SEHNR and CDR2 FQNEAQ (reference sequence). CDR3 DNA: TGTGCCAGCAGCTTAGGGTCTACGAGTCTGCCCGGGGAGCTGTTTTTT. It codes for CASSLGSTSLPGELFF. Complete variable domain (other parts from reference TRBV7-9 and TRBJ2-2): DTGVSQNPRHKITKRGQNVTFRCDPISEHNRLYWYRQTLGQGPEFLTYFQNEAQLEKSRLLSDRFSAERPKGSFSTLEIQRTEQGDSAMYLCASSLGSTSLPGELFFGEGSRLTVL.

This clonotype appeared many times. This chain's CDR3 is CASSPFDRGNDEQFF. The CDR3 DNA is TGTGCCAGCAGCCCATTCGATAGGGGGAACGATGAGCAGTTCTTC. V usage is TRBV11-2 and J usage is TRBJ2-1, with a possible D match to TRBD1 (6 bases). Germline CDR1 reads SGHAT; CDR2 reads FQNNGV. Deletions cut 5 bases from V and 8 bases from J, with 19 bases between. The CDR3 sequence is 15 residues long.

The table lists this clonotype with many counts. V and J are TRBV6-2 or TRBV6-3 and TRBJ2-2, with D possibly being TRBD1 (5 bases). The V and J ends lost 7 bases and 0 bases respectively, with 9 bases between them. Looked up from germline, CDR1 is MNHEY and CDR2 is SVGEGT. This CDR3 is built from 14 residues. The CDR3 nucleotides are TGTGCCAGCACGGACAATACGAACACCGGGGAGCTGTTTTTT. As protein: CASTDNTNTGELFF.

The V call is TRBV7-2, the J call TRBJ2-1; TRBD2 aligns across 14 bases. Germline V CDR1 and CDR2: SGHTA, FQGNSA. V shed 3 bases and J 4 bases; nucleotides not matched to a gene: 2. The CDR3 extends over 16 amino acids. The CDR3 sequence is CASSLTSGGVYNEQFF. CDR3 in DNA: TGTGCCAGCAGCTTGACTAGCGGGGGGGTTTACAATGAGCAGTTCTTC.

This clonotype was seen many times. The chain employs TRBV6-1 and TRBJ2-7; tentatively, D is TRBD1 (7 bases). The CDR3 extends over 13 amino acids. Trimming shortened V by 7 bases and J by 3 bases, and 13 bases separated the two germline ends. Germline CDR1 and CDR2: MNHNS and SASEGT. CDR3 coding DNA: TGTGCCAGCAAGCGCGGGGACAGCTACGAGCAGTACTTC. Translating it yields CASKRGDSYEQYF.

This clonotype has just a few counts. This chain links TRBV6-6 with TRBJ2-2; 12 bases match TRBD2. The V gene's germline CDR1 is MNHNY and CDR2 SVGAGI (reference sequence). V was pared by 7 bases and J by 5 bases, with 8 bases of the junction left unmatched. The CDR3 length is 16 residues. CDR3 loop: CASNNLLAGGTGELFF. CDR3 coding DNA: TGTGCCAGCAACAACTTACTAGCGGGGGGAACCGGGGAGCTGTTTTTT.

This clonotype has more than one count but fewer than ten. V is TRBV5-1 and J is TRBJ1-1; D remains ambiguous. The ends were cut back, 2 bases at V and 4 bases at J, with 12 bases in the middle. Germline loops: CDR1 SGHRS, CDR2 YFSETQ. CDR3 length: 14 amino acids. CDR3 residues: CASSFREVSTEAFF. The DNA for the CDR3 is TGCGCCAGCAGCTTTAGAGAGGTGAGCACTGAAGCTTTCTTT.

The chain joins TRBV5-1 to TRBJ1-1; D is perhaps TRBD1 (5 bases). In germline, CDR1 is SGHRS, CDR2 YFSETQ. The CDR3 is made up of 14 amino acids. V was clipped by 1 base and J by 5 bases, with 12 bases between them. CDR3 DNA sequence: TGCGCCAGCAGCTTGCACGGCCGGGGGACTGAAGCTTTCTTT. Protein: CASSLHGRGTEAFF.

This clonotype was detected a few times. This sequence joins TRBV4-3 and TRBJ2-1, with a possible D match to TRBD1 (6 bases). This CDR3 comprises 17 residues. The germline V gene has CDR1 LGHNA and CDR2 YSLEER. Trimming removed 0 bases from V and 7 bases from J, with 19 bases in between. The CDR3 sequence: CASSQDRPRGTANEQFF. The DNA for the CDR3 is TGCGCCAGCAGCCAAGACCGGCCCAGGGGCACGGCGAATGAGCAGTTCTTC.

The sample holds a few counts of this clonotype. J is TRBJ2-1 and V is TRBV15, with 10 bases that match TRBD2. This CDR3 is built from 15 residues. Per the germline V gene, CDR1 is LNHNV and CDR2 is YYDKDF (reference sequence). Trimming cost V 5 bases and J 4 bases; bases outside gene matches: 5. The CDR3 region is CATSQRGGAYNEQFF. CDR3 DNA: TGTGCCACCAGCCAGCGGGGGGGCGCTTACAATGAGCAGTTCTTC.

J is TRBJ2-7 and V is TRBV12-3 or TRBV12-4; 7 nucleotides align to TRBD1. V lost 3 bases, J lost 3 bases, and 5 bases stayed unmatched. This CDR3 spans 14 amino acids. The CDR3 DNA is TGTGCCAGCAGTTTCTGGGACAGAATCTACGAGCAGTACTTC. The encoded protein is CASSFWDRIYEQYF.

This clonotype was picked up many times. The chain uses TRBV10-2 and TRBJ2-2; TRBD1 aligns across 8 bases. CDR1 is WSHSY, CDR2 SAAADI, per germline. The CDR3 consists of 14 residues. Losses at the gene ends were 6 bases for V and 5 bases for J; bases not matched to a gene: 5. This chain's CDR3 is CASSQTGETGELFF. The CDR3, as DNA: TGCGCCAGCAGCCAGACAGGGGAGACCGGGGAGCTGTTTTTT.

This clonotype came up a few times. The gene calls are TRBV20-1 and TRBJ1-3, with D perhaps TRBD1 (5 bases). CDR1 DFQATT and CDR2 SNEGSKA come from the germline V gene (reference sequence). V was clipped by 0 bases and J by 0 bases, with 6 bases between them. CDR3 length equals 14 residues. CDR3 sequence reads: CSAREQASGNTIYF. The CDR3 DNA is TGCAGTGCTAGAGAACAGGCCTCTGGAAACACCATATATTTT.

This clonotype was observed many times. The chain employs TRBV7-2 and TRBJ2-4, with D perhaps given as TRBD1 or TRBD2 (5 bases each). This CDR3 has 15 amino acids. The V and J ends lost 1 base and 6 bases respectively, with 13 bases between them. The germline CDR1 and CDR2 sequences are SGHTA and FQGNSA. CDR3 sequence: CASSLGAGSLNIQYF. CDR3 nucleotide sequence: TGTGCCAGCAGCTTAGGTGCAGGGAGTCTAAACATTCAGTACTTC.

This clonotype was detected many times. The chain has TRBV12-3 or TRBV12-4 and TRBJ1-5, with D possibly matching TRBD1 (5 bases). This CDR3 spans 14 amino acids. The germline V and J ends were trimmed by 7 bases and 4 bases, with 14 bases remaining between them. In DNA, the CDR3 is TGTGCCAGCACCAGGGCACAGGAAAATCAGCCCCAGCATTTT. This gives the protein CASTRAQENQPQHF.

The gene calls are TRBV28 and TRBJ2-7; the D gene could be TRBD1 or TRBD2 (5 bases each). There are 15 residues in the CDR3. The ends were cut back, 5 bases at V and 7 bases at J, with 21 bases in the middle. Per germline, CDR1 MDHEN and CDR2 SYDVKM. CDR3 sequence reads: CASSGTWPSPAEQYV. The CDR3 coding sequence is TGTGCCAGCAGTGGGACGTGGCCTTCCCCGGCTGAGCAGTACGTC.

The chain joins TRBV11-2 to TRBJ2-3; the D is unclear. V lost 4 bases, J lost 6 bases, and 29 bases lay in between. CDR1 SGHAT and CDR2 FQNNGV come from the germline V gene. The CDR3 extends over 19 amino acids. CDR3 sequence: CASSSPSRYRVLSMDTQYF. Here the CDR3 DNA reads TGTGCCAGCAGCTCTCCCTCCCGTTACCGCGTTTTATCTATGGATACGCAGTATTTT.

This clonotype was counted only a few times. This chain connects TRBV25-1 to TRBJ2-1; possibly TRBD2 for D (6 bases). Looked up from germline, CDR1 is MGHDK and CDR2 is SYGVNS. The CDR3 is 13 amino acids. V was pared by 5 bases and J by 6 bases, with 11 bases between. This CDR3 reads CASSILGSNEQFF. CDR3 coding DNA: TGTGCCAGCAGTATTCTCGGGAGCAATGAGCAGTTCTTC. Full variable domain (outside the CDR3, taken from reference TRBV25-1 and TRBJ2-1): EADIYQTPRYLVIGTGKKITLECSQTMGHDKMYWYQQDPGMELHLIHYSYGVNSTEKGDLSSESTVSRIRTEHFPLTLESARPSHTSQYLCASSILGSNEQFFGPGTRLTVL.

This clonotype was seen many times. The chain joins TRBV5-5 to TRBJ2-1; 8 bases match TRBD2. The germline V gene encodes CDR1 SGHKS and CDR2 YYEKEE (reference sequence). Losses at the gene ends were 0 bases for V and 5 bases for J; bases not matched to a gene: 7. The CDR3 is made up of 16 amino acids. This CDR3 reads CASSLAGGPSHNEQFF. The CDR3 nucleotides read TGTGCCAGCAGCTTGGCGGGGGGGCCGTCCCACAATGAGCAGTTCTTC.

The chain joins TRBV6-5 to TRBJ2-7; tentatively, D is TRBD1 (6 bases). Trimming stripped 5 bases from V and 2 bases from J, with 16 bases between. Germline V CDR1 and CDR2: MNHEY, SVGAGI. This CDR3 has 15 residues. This CDR3 is CASSGQTTTTYEQYF. In DNA, the CDR3 is TGTGCCAGCAGTGGACAGACGACGACCACCTACGAGCAGTACTTC.

There are a few counts of this clonotype. This chain connects TRBV6-5 to TRBJ1-4, with 7 bases lining up with TRBD1. This CDR3 has 16 residues. V lost 0 bases and J lost 8; bases outside the gene matches: 9. Germline loops: CDR1 MNHEY, CDR2 SVGAGI. The CDR3 DNA reads TGTGCCAGCAGTTACTCCCTGACAGGGATATACGAAAAACTGTTTTTT. Its protein product is CASSYSLTGIYEKLFF.

This clonotype was observed a few times. The chain links TRBV27 to TRBJ1-2, with D tentatively TRBD1 (6 bases). The CDR3 covers 15 residues. Between the trimmed V and J ends, which lost 3 bases and 2 bases, there was a span of 13 bases. Germline CDR1 and CDR2: MNHEY and SMNVEV (reference sequence). The CDR3: CASSFSGTSNYGYTF. CDR3 coding DNA: TGTGCCAGCAGTTTCTCCGGGACATCCAACTATGGCTACACCTTC.

The J gene is TRBJ2-7, the V gene TRBV20-1; D unclear. The CDR3 loop spans 12 amino acids. Trimming took 1 base from V and 4 from J, leaving 8 bases between them. Per germline, CDR1 DFQATT and CDR2 SNEGSKA (reference sequence). The CDR3 loop reads CSARVMNYEQYF. In DNA form, the CDR3 reads TGCAGTGCTAGAGTGATGAATTACGAGCAGTACTTC.